The 31 T cell receptor beta chains given below trace back to one sample, sequenced in a study of blood T cells in healthy people across ages. Together with a sample-barcoded 5' primer, a J-beta primer mix was included in a second PCR lasting about 6 to 11 cycles. TCRdb processed the 5' RACE reads anew with MiXCR; each CDR3 protein has one entry. This table has around 1,500,000 distinct CDR3 sequences, around 42% appearing once. The sample was blood. The receptor source for this set is a woman aged 18-29 years in good health.

A note on this clonotype: A much larger clone lies a single base off, so this may be a read error. This chain links TRBV6-4 with TRBJ2-1; D gene uncertain. There are 13 residues in the CDR3. Per germline, CDR1 MRHNA and CDR2 SNTAGT. CDR3 sequence: CASSESSCNEQFF. CDR3 bases: TGTGCCAGCAGTGAGAGCTCCTGCAATGAGCAGTTCTTC.

With regard to this clonotype: The germline gene is not matched at one end of the junction; a read error may be the cause. The rearrangement joins TRBV4-1 to TRBJ2-7, with no clear D. The CDR3 extends over 16 amino acids. CDR1 MGHRA and CDR2 YSYEKL come from the germline V gene. As DNA, the CDR3 is TGCGCCAGCAACCAAGATTACCAGCTTAGCTCCTACGAGCAGTACTTC. Translating gives CASNQDYQLSSYEQYF.

The V gene is TRBV6-2 or TRBV6-3, the J gene TRBJ2-2; TRBD2 matches at 9 bases. Losses at the gene ends were 2 bases for V and 7 bases for J; bases not matched to a gene: 8. Per germline, CDR1 MNHEY and CDR2 SVGEGT. The CDR3 covers 16 residues. DNA of the CDR3: TGTGCCAGCAGTTACGTCGCGGGGGGGTTCTACGGGGAGCTGTTTTTT. As protein: CASSYVAGGFYGELFF.

The chain carries TRBV4-1 and TRBJ2-3; the D gene is possibly TRBD2 (6 bases). V was pared by 0 bases and J by 1 base, with 11 bases between. From germline, CDR1 is MGHRA and CDR2 YSYEKL. This CDR3 spans 16 amino acids. The CDR3 spells CASSQDGGSGTDTQYF. In DNA form, the CDR3 reads TGCGCCAGCAGCCAAGACGGGGGTTCAGGCACAGATACGCAGTATTTT.

This chain joins TRBV4-1 and TRBJ1-1; D call uncertain. The length of the CDR3 is 14 residues. V lost 8 bases to trimming and J lost 6 bases, with 19 bases between them. The V gene's germline CDR1 is MGHRA and CDR2 YSYEKL. Here the CDR3 reads CASGGSVGGPEAFF. In DNA form, the CDR3 reads TGCGCCAGCGGAGGTTCAGTCGGCGGGCCTGAAGCTTTCTTT.

This chain links TRBV6-5 with TRBJ1-1; no definite D call. Germline assignment: CDR1 MNHEY and CDR2 SVGAGI. Deletions cut 7 bases from V and 1 base from J, with 10 bases between. This CDR3 is 13 amino acids long. CDR3 residues: CASKSGENTEAFF. The CDR3 coding sequence is TGTGCCAGCAAGAGCGGGGAGAACACTGAAGCTTTCTTT.

V is TRBV20-1 and J is TRBJ2-7, with D tentatively TRBD1 (5 bases). Germline CDR1 reads DFQATT; CDR2 reads SNEGSKA (reference sequence). V was trimmed by 6 bases and J by 5 bases, leaving 11 bases between them. CDR3 length equals 11 residues. The CDR3 is CSAAPRDEQYF. The DNA of the CDR3 is TGCAGTGCGGCACCCAGGGACGAGCAGTACTTC.

This clonotype was observed a handful of times. CDR3 sequence: CASSFRAGAHEQYF. In nucleotides, the CDR3 is TGTGCCAGCAGTTTTAGAGCGGGAGCGCACGAGCAGTACTTC. The V call is TRBV12-3 or TRBV12-4, the J call TRBJ2-7; 8 bases map to TRBD2. The CDR3 covers 14 residues. The J segment lost 5 bases and the V segment lost 3 bases, leaving 6 bases of the junction unmatched.

The chain combines TRBV27 with TRBJ2-7; D perhaps matches TRBD2 (5 bases). CDR3 length: 14 amino acids. Trimming took off 2 bases at V and 1 base at J, with 9 bases between the two ends. Germline V lookup: CDR1 MNHEY, CDR2 SMNVEV (reference sequence). CDR3 DNA: TGTGCCAGCAGTTTAGGGGAGCGGTCCTACGAGCAGTACTTC. Amino acid sequence: CASSLGERSYEQYF.

The chain uses TRBV7-9 and TRBJ2-1, with TRBD2 matching over 8 bases. Germline V lookup: CDR1 SEHNR, CDR2 FQNEAQ (reference sequence). The CDR3 consists of 15 residues. V lost 6 bases, J lost 8 bases, and 12 bases stayed unmatched. The CDR3 nucleotides are TGTGCCAGCAGGTCCGGGCGGGGGGTACAGGATGAGCAGTTCTTC. Translation gives CASRSGRGVQDEQFF.

The chain couples TRBV9 to TRBJ2-5, with 9 bases that match TRBD1. Per the germline V gene, CDR1 is SGDLS and CDR2 is YYNGEE. The CDR3 spans 16 residues. Germline trimming cut 1 base from V and 5 bases from J; bases unmatched to any gene: 9. The CDR3, as DNA: TGTGCCAGCAGCGTAACCCGGGACAGGGCATTGGAGACCCAGTACTTC. Residues: CASSVTRDRALETQYF.

This chain joins TRBV12-3 or TRBV12-4 and TRBJ2-4; D might be TRBD2 (6 bases). The CDR3 has 11 amino acids. Trimming pared 4 bases from V and 13 bases from J, leaving 11 bases between. CDR3 sequence (DNA): TGTGCCAGCAGTTACCGGGAGCTCCAGTACTTC. Its protein is CASSYRELQYF.

The V call is TRBV3-1, the J call TRBJ2-7, with D possibly matching TRBD2 (5 bases). TRBJ2-5 explains the end of the DNA better; the J call may be wrong. The CDR3 length is 15 residues. The germline V gene has CDR1 LGHDT and CDR2 YNNKEL (reference sequence). CDR3 coding DNA: TGTGCCAGCAGCCTTCGAAGCGGTCGAGCAGAGACCCAGTACTTC. Translating it yields CASSLRSGRAETQYF.

The sample holds a few counts of this clonotype. The chain joins TRBV29-1 to TRBJ2-1, with D perhaps being TRBD1 or TRBD2 (6 bases each). The CDR3 runs to 14 residues. From germline, CDR1 is SQVTM and CDR2 ANQGSEA. Trimming pared 7 bases from V and 5 bases from J, leaving 18 bases between. CDR3 amino acids: CSATGAFDNNEQFF. CDR3 DNA sequence: TGCAGCGCGACGGGGGCGTTCGATAACAATGAGCAGTTCTTC.

The chain carries TRBV27 and TRBJ1-5; weak D call: TRBD1 (6 bases). Germline CDR1 reads MNHEY; CDR2 reads SMNVEV (reference sequence). V gave up 5 bases and J gave up 0 bases, with 20 bases separating them. This CDR3 is built from 18 residues. The CDR3 loop reads CASSPISHRDYSNQPQHF. In DNA, the CDR3 is TGTGCCAGCAGTCCTATCTCCCACAGGGACTATAGCAATCAGCCCCAGCATTTT.

The chain combines TRBV7-6 with TRBJ2-1, with D perhaps given as TRBD1 or TRBD2 (5 bases each). CDR1 and CDR2 (germline): SGHVS, FNYEAQ. V lost 4 bases and J lost 8, with 24 bases in between. The CDR3 extends over 17 amino acids. The CDR3 DNA sequence: TGTGCCAGCAGCTCGTCCGTCCTATTCGGGATGACAGATGAGCAGTTCTTC. Residues: CASSSSVLFGMTDEQFF.

The chain employs TRBV29-1 and TRBJ2-5, with TRBD2 as a possible D gene (7 bases). The J call may not be correct, given that the DNA end is closer to TRBJ2-1. Germline CDR1 and CDR2: SQVTM and ANQGSEA. The CDR3 has 15 amino acids. In DNA form, the CDR3 reads TGCAGCGTTGATGTTGGGGGGGGCTACCAAGAGACCCAGTTCTTC. Translation: CSVDVGGGYQETQFF.

This chain connects TRBV6-6 to TRBJ1-1; D ambiguous. V dropped 1 base and J dropped 5 bases, with 11 bases sitting between them. There are 14 residues in the CDR3. The germline gives CDR1 MNHNY, CDR2 SVGAGI (reference sequence). The CDR3 DNA reads TGTGCCAGCAGTTACTGGGCAGAGAAGACTGAAGCTTTCTTT. Protein sequence: CASSYWAEKTEAFF.

This chain links TRBV9 with TRBJ1-1, with D maybe TRBD1 (6 bases). Deletions cut 4 bases from V and 7 bases from J, with 11 bases between. Germline assignment: CDR1 SGDLS and CDR2 YYNGEE. CDR3 size: 12 residues. The CDR3 reads CASSIQGNEAFF. The CDR3 DNA is TGTGCCAGCAGCATCCAGGGGAATGAAGCTTTCTTT.

The chain joins TRBV2 to TRBJ1-5, with D uncertain. Trimming cost V 6 bases and J 5 bases, with 14 bases left between them. This CDR3 contains 14 residues. Germline values: CDR1 SNHLY, CDR2 FYNNEI. CDR3 coding DNA: TGTGCCAGCAGGCAGGACGGGGAGTATCAGCCCCAGCATTTT. As protein: CASRQDGEYQPQHF.

The rearrangement links TRBV4-1 to TRBJ2-1; 7 bases match TRBD2. The J call may be incorrect, as the DNA end agrees better with TRBJ2-7. The V gene's germline CDR1 is MGHRA and CDR2 YSYEKL. This CDR3 has 16 amino acids. The CDR3 sequence is CASSPRPAGSYNEQYF. CDR3 nucleotides: TGCGCCAGCAGCCCCCGGCCAGCGGGGTCCTACAATGAGCAGTACTTC.

There are a few counts of this clonotype. The genes are TRBV12-3 or TRBV12-4 and TRBJ1-1, with a tentative D call TRBD1 (6 bases). This CDR3 has 14 residues. With 6 bases removed from V and 3 bases from J, the gap between germline ends came to 14 bases. CDR3 bases: TGTGCCAGCAGCAGGGGTGTGGGGGACACTGAAGCTTTCTTT. Encoded protein: CASSRGVGDTEAFF.

A remark on this clonotype: A read error is possible here, since a much larger clone lies one base away. The chain couples TRBV10-2 to TRBJ1-1; D gene ambiguous. The CDR3 loop spans 11 amino acids. The germline V and J ends were trimmed by 10 bases and 3 bases, with 9 bases remaining between them. CDR1 WSHSY and CDR2 SAAADI come from the germline V gene. CDR3 in amino acids: CANAEDTEAFF. CDR3 sequence (DNA): TGCGCCAACGCCGAGGACACTGAAGCTTTCTTT.

V is TRBV10-2 and J is TRBJ1-4; TRBD1 is a possible D gene (6 bases). CDR3 length: 15 residues. V was shortened by 8 bases and J by 4 bases, with 17 bases between the two germline ends. In germline, CDR1 is WSHSY, CDR2 SAAADI. The CDR3 DNA is TGCGCCAGCCGGGGGGCTCGTTATCTTAATGAAAAACTGTTTTTT. It translates to CASRGARYLNEKLFF.

The genes are TRBV20-1 and TRBJ1-1; possibly TRBD1 for D (6 bases). Germline V lookup: CDR1 DFQATT, CDR2 SNEGSKA (reference sequence). V lost 0 bases and J 10 bases, leaving 12 bases between the germline ends. The CDR3 loop spans 12 amino acids. The CDR3 loop is CSARDSGGRAFF. Written as DNA, the CDR3 is TGCAGTGCTAGAGATTCGGGGGGGCGAGCTTTCTTT.

In regard to this clonotype: This sequence may be a read error, since a much larger clone differs from it by one base. The chain is built from TRBV20-1 and TRBJ2-3, with 8 positions matching TRBD2. This CDR3 is built from 14 residues. The germline V gene encodes CDR1 DFQATT and CDR2 SNEGSKA (reference sequence). Here the CDR3 reads CSAVSGAITDAQYF. In DNA form, the CDR3 reads TGCAGTGCTGTTAGCGGGGCTATCACAGATGCGCAGTATTTT.

The sample holds a few counts of this clonotype. This chain connects TRBV6-1 to TRBJ2-3; no clear D gene. The CDR3 has 15 amino acids. The V gene's germline CDR1 is MNHNS and CDR2 SASEGT. Trimming removed 2 bases at V and 0 bases at J, with 9 bases between. CDR3 in DNA: TGTGCCAGCAGTGAAAGGGCAGGCAGCACAGATACGCAGTATTTT. Translation: CASSERAGSTDTQYF.

V and J are TRBV20-1 and TRBJ2-7; D not resolved. The J call could be wrong; TRBJ2-5 is a better fit for the DNA end. The CDR3 length is 13 residues. CDR1 and CDR2 from the germline V gene are DFQATT and SNEGSKA (reference sequence). CDR3 protein: CSAVDTIQETQYF. In DNA, the CDR3 is TGCAGTGCCGTAGACACCATCCAAGAGACCCAGTACTTC.

The V and J genes are TRBV11-2 and TRBJ2-7; possibly TRBD1 or TRBD2 for D (6 bases each). Trimming took 5 bases from V and 2 from J, leaving 16 bases between them. The CDR3 is 15 amino acids. Per germline, CDR1 SGHAT and CDR2 FQNNGV. The chain's CDR3 is CASSLGAAGPYEQYF. As DNA, the CDR3 is TGTGCCAGCAGCCTGGGGGCCGCGGGACCCTACGAGCAGTACTTC.

The sample holds one count of this clonotype. This rearrangement joins TRBV4-1 to TRBJ1-2, with 7 bases matching TRBD1. Per germline, CDR1 MGHRA and CDR2 YSYEKL. J was trimmed by 7 bases and V by 0 bases; bases with no gene match: 8. The CDR3 consists of 15 residues. Here the CDR3 reads CASSQDRQGSGGYTF. CDR3 bases: TGCGCCAGCAGCCAAGATAGACAGGGAAGCGGTGGCTACACCTTC.

The chain recombines TRBV7-3 with TRBJ2-1; D not resolved. The J call may be faulty, since TRBJ2-7 better matches the DNA end. CDR3 length: 15 residues. CDR1 SGHTA and CDR2 FQGTGA come from the germline V gene. In nucleotides, the CDR3 is TGTGCCAGCAGCTTATCACCGACGGATTACAATGAGCAGTACTTC. Translated: CASSLSPTDYNEQYF.